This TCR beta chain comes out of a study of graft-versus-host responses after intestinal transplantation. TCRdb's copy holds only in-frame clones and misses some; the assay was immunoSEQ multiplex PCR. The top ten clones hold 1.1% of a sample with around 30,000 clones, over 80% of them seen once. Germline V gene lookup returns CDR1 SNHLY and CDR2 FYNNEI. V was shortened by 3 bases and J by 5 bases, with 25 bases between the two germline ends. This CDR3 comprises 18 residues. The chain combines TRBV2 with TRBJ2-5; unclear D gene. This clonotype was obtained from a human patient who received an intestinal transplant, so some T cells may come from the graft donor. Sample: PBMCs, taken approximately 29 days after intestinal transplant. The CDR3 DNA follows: TGTGCCAGCAGTGAGACCTTCGGTACTATGATGATTTGGGAGACCCAGTACTTC. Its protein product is CASSETFGTMMIWETQYF.